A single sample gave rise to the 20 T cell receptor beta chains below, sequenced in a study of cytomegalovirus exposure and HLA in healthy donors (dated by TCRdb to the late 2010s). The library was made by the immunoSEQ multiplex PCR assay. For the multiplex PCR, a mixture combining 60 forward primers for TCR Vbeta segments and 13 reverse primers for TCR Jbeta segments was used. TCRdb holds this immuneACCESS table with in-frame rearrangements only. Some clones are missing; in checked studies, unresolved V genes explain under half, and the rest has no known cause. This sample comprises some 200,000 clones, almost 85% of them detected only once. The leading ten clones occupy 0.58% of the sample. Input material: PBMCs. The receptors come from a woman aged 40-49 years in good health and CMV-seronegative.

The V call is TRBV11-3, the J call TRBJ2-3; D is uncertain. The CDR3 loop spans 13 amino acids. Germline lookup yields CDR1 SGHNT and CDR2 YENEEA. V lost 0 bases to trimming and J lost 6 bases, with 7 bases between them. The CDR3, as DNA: TGTGCCAGCAGCTTAGATTACGGGGATACGCAGTATTTT. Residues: CASSLDYGDTQYF.

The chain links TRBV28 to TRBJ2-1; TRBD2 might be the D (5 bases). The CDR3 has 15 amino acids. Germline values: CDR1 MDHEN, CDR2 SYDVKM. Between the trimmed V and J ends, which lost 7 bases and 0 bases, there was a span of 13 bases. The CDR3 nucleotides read TGTGCCAGCATAATGGGGAGCCGCTCCTACAATGAGCAGTTCTTC. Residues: CASIMGSRSYNEQFF.

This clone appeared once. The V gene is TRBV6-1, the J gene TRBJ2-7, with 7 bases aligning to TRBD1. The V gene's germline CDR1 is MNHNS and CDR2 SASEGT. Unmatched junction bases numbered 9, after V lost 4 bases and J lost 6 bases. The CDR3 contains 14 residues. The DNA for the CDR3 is TGTGCCAGCAGTGGAACGACAGGGCCGGGCGAGCAGTACTTC. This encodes CASSGTTGPGEQYF.

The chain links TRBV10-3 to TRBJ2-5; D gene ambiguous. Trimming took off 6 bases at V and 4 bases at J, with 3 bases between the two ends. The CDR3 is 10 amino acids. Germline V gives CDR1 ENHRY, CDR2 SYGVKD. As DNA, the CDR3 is TGTGCCATCAGCCTAGAGACCCAGTACTTC. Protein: CAISLETQYF.

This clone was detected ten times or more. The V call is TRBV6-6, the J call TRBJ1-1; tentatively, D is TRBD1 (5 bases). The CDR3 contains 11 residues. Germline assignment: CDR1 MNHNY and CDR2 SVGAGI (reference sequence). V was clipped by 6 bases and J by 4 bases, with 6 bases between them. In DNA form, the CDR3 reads TGTGCCAGCAGGCAGGGCACTGAAGCTTTCTTT. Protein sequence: CASRQGTEAFF.

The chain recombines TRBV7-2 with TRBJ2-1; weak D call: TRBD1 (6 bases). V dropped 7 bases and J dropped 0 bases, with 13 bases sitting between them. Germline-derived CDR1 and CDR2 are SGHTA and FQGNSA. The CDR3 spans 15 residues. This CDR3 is CASTWGPYSYNEQFF. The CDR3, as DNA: TGTGCCAGCACCTGGGGGCCCTACTCCTACAATGAGCAGTTCTTC.

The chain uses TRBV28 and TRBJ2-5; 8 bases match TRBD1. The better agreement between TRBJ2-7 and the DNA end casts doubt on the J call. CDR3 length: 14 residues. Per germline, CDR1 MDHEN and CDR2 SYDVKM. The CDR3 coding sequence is TGTGCCAGCAGTAACGGACAGGGCGGCTACGAGCAGTACTTC. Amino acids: CASSNGQGGYEQYF.

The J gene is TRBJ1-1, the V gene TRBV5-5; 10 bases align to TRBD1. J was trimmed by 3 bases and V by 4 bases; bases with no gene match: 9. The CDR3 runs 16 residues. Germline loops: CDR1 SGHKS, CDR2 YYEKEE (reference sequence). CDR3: CASSQGQGLIDTEAFF. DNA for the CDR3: TGTGCCAGCAGCCAGGGACAGGGGTTAATAGACACTGAAGCTTTCTTT.

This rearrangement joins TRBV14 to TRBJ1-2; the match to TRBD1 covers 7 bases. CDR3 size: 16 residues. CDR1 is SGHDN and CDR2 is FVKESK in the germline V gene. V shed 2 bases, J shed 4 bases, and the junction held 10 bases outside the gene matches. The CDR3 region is CASSQFSDRALYGYTF. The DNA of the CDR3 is TGTGCCAGCAGCCAATTTAGCGACAGGGCTCTCTATGGCTACACCTTC.

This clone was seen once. The CDR3 here is CASSLLLAKQDMKKLFF. The DNA of the CDR3 is TGTGCCAGCAGCTTACTATTGGCCAAACAGGACATGAAGAAACTGTTTTTT. The V call is TRBV5-8, the J call TRBJ1-4, with D tentatively TRBD1 (5 bases). The CDR3 is 17 amino acids. Trimming pared 2 bases from V and 11 bases from J, leaving 25 bases between. Germline loops: CDR1 SGHTS, CDR2 YDEGEE.

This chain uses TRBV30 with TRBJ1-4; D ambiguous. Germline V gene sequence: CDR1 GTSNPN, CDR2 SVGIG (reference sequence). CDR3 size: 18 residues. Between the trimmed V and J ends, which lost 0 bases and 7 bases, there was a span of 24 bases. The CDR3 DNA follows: TGTGCCTGGAGTGTACCGCGGGGAGGGATTAAATGGGGTGAAAAACTGTTTTTT. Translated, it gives CAWSVPRGGIKWGEKLFF.

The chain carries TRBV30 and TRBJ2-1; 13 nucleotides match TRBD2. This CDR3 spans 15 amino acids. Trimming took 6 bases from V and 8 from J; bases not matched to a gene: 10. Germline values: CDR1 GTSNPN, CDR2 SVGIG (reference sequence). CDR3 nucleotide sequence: TGTGCCTGCCCGACCGGGACTAGCGGGGTCCATGAGCAGTTCTTC. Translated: CACPTGTSGVHEQFF.

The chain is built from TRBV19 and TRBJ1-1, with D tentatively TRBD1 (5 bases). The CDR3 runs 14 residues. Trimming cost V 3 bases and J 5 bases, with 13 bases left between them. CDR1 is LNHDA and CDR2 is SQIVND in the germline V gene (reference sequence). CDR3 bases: TGTGCCAGTAGTATGGGGGGTCGGTATACTGAAGCTTTCTTT. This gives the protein CASSMGGRYTEAFF.

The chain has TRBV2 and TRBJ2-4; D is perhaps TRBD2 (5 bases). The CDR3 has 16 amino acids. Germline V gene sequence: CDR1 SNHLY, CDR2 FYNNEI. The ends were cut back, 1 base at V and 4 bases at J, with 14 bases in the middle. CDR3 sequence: CASSEDGVGDKNIQYF. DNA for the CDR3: TGTGCCAGCAGTGAAGACGGGGTTGGGGATAAAAACATTCAGTACTTC.

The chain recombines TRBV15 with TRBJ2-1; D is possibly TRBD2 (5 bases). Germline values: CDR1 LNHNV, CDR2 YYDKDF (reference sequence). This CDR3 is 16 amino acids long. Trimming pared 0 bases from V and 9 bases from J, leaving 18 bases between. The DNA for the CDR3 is TGTGCCACCAGCAGAGAAGGACTTATTTTGATGGGTGAGCAGTTCTTC. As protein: CATSREGLILMGEQFF.

The CDR3 nucleotides read TGTGCCAGCAGGCCAGGACAGGACGGCGGGGAGCTGTTTTTT. It specifies CASRPGQDGGELFF. The chain carries TRBV6-6 and TRBJ2-2; TRBD1 matches at 7 bases. Germline CDR1 reads MNHNY; CDR2 reads SVGAGI (reference sequence). The trim removed 6 bases at V and 7 bases at J, leaving 8 bases unmatched. The CDR3 is 14 residues long.

The CDR3 sequence: CASSPNPLRVKHGELFF. CDR3 nucleotide sequence: TGTGCCAGCAGCCCCAATCCCCTCAGGGTGAAGCATGGGGAGCTGTTTTTT. This chain connects TRBV7-3 to TRBJ2-2, with D possibly being TRBD1 (5 bases). Deletions cut 5 bases from V and 8 bases from J, with 24 bases between. The CDR3 consists of 17 residues. The V gene's germline CDR1 is SGHTA and CDR2 FQGTGA.

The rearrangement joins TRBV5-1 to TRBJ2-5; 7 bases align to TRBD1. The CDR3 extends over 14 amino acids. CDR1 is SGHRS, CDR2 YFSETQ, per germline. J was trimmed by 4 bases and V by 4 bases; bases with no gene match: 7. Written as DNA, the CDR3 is TGCGCCAGCAGCATAAAGACAGGGAGAGAGACCCAGTACTTC. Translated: CASSIKTGRETQYF.

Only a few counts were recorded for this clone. The CDR3 here is CASSQDRDSGEVGEQFF. In DNA, the CDR3 is TGCGCCAGCAGCCAAGATCGCGATAGCGGGGAGGTGGGGGAGCAGTTCTTC. This chain connects TRBV4-1 to TRBJ2-1; 8 bases agree with TRBD2. CDR3 length equals 17 residues. Germline V gives CDR1 MGHRA, CDR2 YSYEKL. The junction had 14 bases not matched to a gene; V was cut back by 0 bases and J by 10 bases.

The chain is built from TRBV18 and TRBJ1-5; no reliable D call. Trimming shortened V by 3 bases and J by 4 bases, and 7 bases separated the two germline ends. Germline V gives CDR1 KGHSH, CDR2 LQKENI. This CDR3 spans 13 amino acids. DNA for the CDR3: TGTGCCAGCTCACCCGAAACAAATCAGCCCCAGCATTTT. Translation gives CASSPETNQPQHF.